Listed here is a single T cell receptor (beta chain). This receptor's antigen is unknown. No base qualities exist here, and no much larger clone lies one base off it. To sequence the TCRbeta CDR3 region, genomic DNA was isolated from the sorted cells. TCRbeta CDR3 regions were sequenced using the immunoSEQ Assay. TCRdb carries this immuneACCESS record with in-frame sequences only. Its versions omit some clonotypes, under half of them owing to an unresolved V gene in the studies checked, with the rest unexplained. The sample data list about 22,000 clones, and roughly 90% of these were observed just once. Of the sample, around 27% is held by the ten largest clones. The sample is drawn from a study of OX40 agonist ivuxolimab in advanced cancers. Some background on the complete study: Ivuxolimab was a fully human IgG2 agonistic monoclonal antibody targeting the costimulatory receptor OX40 (CD134). Intravenous ivuxolimab was administered to patients every 2 weeks at six dose levels: 0.01, 0.1, 0.3, 1.5, 3 and 10 mg/kg. Among the approximately 54 dose-escalation patients, some 19 had hepatocellular carcinoma, 15 or so melanoma, 9 renal cell carcinoma and 9 head and neck cancer. A male proportion of roughly 80% and a mean age of roughly 58 years, ranging from about 20 to 80, were recorded for the dose-escalation cohort. Prior anti-PD-1, anti-PD-L1 or anti-CTLA-4 therapy was permitted, and checkpoint inhibitors had been received by about 36% of dose-escalation patients. Partial responses occurred in three dose-escalation patients: two with cutaneous melanoma and one with hepatocellular carcinoma. The point of sequencing TCRbeta in the periphery was to test whether ivuxolimab changed TCR sequence diversity and drove clonal T-cell expansion. The paper describes the monotherapy dose-escalation part (N = 52 patients) of the phase I trial of ivuxolimab. The research as a whole found: After ivuxolimab, expanded clones were on average more numerous among CD8+ T cells than among CD4+ T cells. Low levels of normalized T-cell clonal expansion were also seen in some patients who did not respond. Partial responders in the 0.1-3.0 mg/kg groups had among the lowest normalized peripheral clonal expansion, especially among CD8+ T cells. Antigen specificity was not determined for the clonally expanded peripheral T cells. At doses from 0.1 to 3.0 mg/kg, clonal expansion was seen in both CD4+ and CD8+ blood T cells between baseline and week 6.

Including cysteine and phenylalanine, the CDR3 has 13 amino acids. Only the CDR3 DNA is retained, 39 bases long and in frame from the first base. CDR1 is given as LNHNV and CDR2 as YYDKDF, both from the germline V gene (reference sequence). A distance of 8 bases separates the germline ends of V and J, which lose 3 bases and 2 bases respectively. The trial excluded patients who had a history of autoimmune disease or who were on systemic immunosuppression. Peripheral blood for TCR sequencing was drawn from every dose cohort at baseline, at cycle 4 day 1 and at cycle 7 day 1. Samples were obtained from an open-label, multicenter, first-in-human phase I dose-escalation trial of ivuxolimab. Adults with locally advanced or metastatic melanoma, renal cell, hepatocellular, or head and neck squamous cell carcinoma were enrolled in the trial. CD4+ and CD8+ T cells were sorted separately from peripheral blood before TCR sequencing.

The starting material was CD4+ or CD8+ T cells sorted from blood, obtained in a trial of the OX40 agonist ivuxolimab. This clonotype originated in an adult with an advanced solid tumor such as melanoma, head and neck, liver or kidney cancer. Recombination connected TRBV15 to TRBJ2-7; the D gene is perhaps TRBD1, on 6 matching bases. The CDR3 in this case is CATSSRDTYEQYF. The DNA sequence is given as TGTGCCACCAGCAGCCGGGACACCTACGAGCAGTACTTC.